Presented here are 28 T cell receptor beta chains from one specimen sequenced in a study of T cell repertoires in cytomegalovirus infection. TCRdb analysed the reads with MiXCR anew, one entry per CDR3 protein. The table includes 100,000 to 150,000 distinct CDR3 sequences, 25% to 35% detected once. These receptors' targets are unknown. The sequencing here drew on CD8+ T cells from cultured PBMCs, taken from culture after CMV antigen stimulation. These receptors were obtained from a human donor in good health (CMV status not recorded). Some clones in this sample may be carry-over from other donors' samples.

This clonotype has just a few counts. Being one base from a much bigger clone, this may be a read error. The chain has TRBV7-3 and TRBJ2-3, with TRBD1 matching 9 bases. The length of the CDR3 is 15 residues. Germline CDR1 and CDR2: SGHTA and FQGTGA. Trimming took 5 bases from V and 3 from J; bases not matched to a gene: 6. The chain's CDR3 is CASSESGTGTDTQYF. The DNA of the CDR3 is TGTGCCAGCAGCGAATCCGGGACAGGGACAGATACGCAGTATTTT. Combining the CDR3 with reference TRBV7-3 and TRBJ2-3 gives the whole variable domain GAGVSQTPSNKVTEKGKYVELRCDPISGHTALYWYRQSLGQGPEFLIYFQGTGAADDSGLPNDRFFAVRPEGSVSTLKIQRTERGDSAVYLCASSESGTGTDTQYFGPGTRLTVL.

The chain has TRBV7-2 and TRBJ1-1; D is unresolved. Per germline, CDR1 SGHTA and CDR2 FQGNSA. This CDR3 has 16 residues. V was cut by 1 base and J by 10 bases, with 22 bases left in between. CDR3 loop: CASSLVGPEGNPGAFF. DNA of the CDR3: TGTGCCAGCAGCTTAGTGGGCCCAGAGGGTAATCCGGGAGCTTTCTTT.

The chain carries TRBV11-3 and TRBJ2-4; no definite D call. The V and J ends lost 1 base and 14 bases respectively, with 15 bases between them. From germline, CDR1 is SGHNT and CDR2 YENEEA. This CDR3 contains 13 residues. This CDR3 reads CASSLVVRLREYF. DNA for the CDR3: TGTGCCAGCAGCTTAGTCGTCCGTCTACGCGAGTACTTC.

The genes are TRBV12-3 or TRBV12-4 and TRBJ1-1; 7 positions match TRBD1. V dropped 4 bases and J dropped 1; count of bases not matched to a gene: 9. The CDR3 is 16 residues long. In nucleotides, the CDR3 is TGTGCCAGCAGTTCCATAGGAGCAGGGGGGAACACTGAAGCTTTCTTT. Protein sequence: CASSSIGAGGNTEAFF.

The J gene is TRBJ1-2, the V gene TRBV12-3 or TRBV12-4; 9 bases line up with TRBD1. The CDR3 covers 13 residues. V was pared by 5 bases and J by 4 bases, with 2 bases of the junction left unmatched. CDR3 coding DNA: TGTGCCAGCAGTCCGGACAGGGGCTATGGCTACACCTTC. Protein product: CASSPDRGYGYTF.

The chain is built from TRBV27 and TRBJ2-2; tentatively, D is TRBD1 (6 bases). CDR3 length: 18 amino acids. Trimming shortened V by 2 bases and J by 5 bases, and 21 bases separated the two germline ends. CDR1 is MNHEY and CDR2 is SMNVEV in the germline V gene (reference sequence). The CDR3 is CASSLVPYRDGGTGELFF. The CDR3 DNA sequence: TGTGCCAGCAGTTTAGTCCCCTACAGGGATGGTGGGACCGGGGAGCTGTTTTTT.

Only a few counts were recorded for this clonotype. The CDR3 spells CASSYSIGANVLTF. CDR3 coding DNA: TGTGCCAGCAGTTACTCGATTGGGGCCAACGTCCTGACTTTC. The chain joins TRBV6-5 to TRBJ2-6; D not certain. The CDR3 spans 14 residues. The germline V gene has CDR1 MNHEY and CDR2 SVGAGI. Trimming shortened V by 0 bases and J by 3 bases, and 3 bases separated the two germline ends.

V usage is TRBV28 and J usage is TRBJ1-2; a possible D gene is TRBD1 (6 bases). Germline V gene lookup returns CDR1 MDHEN and CDR2 SYDVKM. This CDR3 spans 14 amino acids. Trimming shortened V by 8 bases and J by 4 bases, and 17 bases separated the two germline ends. The CDR3 DNA is TGTGCCAGCCGGAACAGGGACGTCGGCTATGGCTACACCTTC. This encodes CASRNRDVGYGYTF.

J is TRBJ2-1 and V is TRBV7-9; D not certain. CDR1 and CDR2 (germline): SEHNR, FQNEAQ (reference sequence). The CDR3 runs 12 residues. Trimming stripped 2 bases from V and 5 bases from J, with 4 bases between. The CDR3 loop is CASSLSDNEQFF. DNA for the CDR3: TGTGCCAGCAGCTTATCAGACAATGAGCAGTTCTTC.

The chain couples TRBV7-8 to TRBJ2-3, with 7 nucleotides matching TRBD1. The J segment lost 2 bases and the V segment lost 4 bases, leaving 6 bases of the junction unmatched. This CDR3 region has 15 residues. Per germline, CDR1 SGHVS and CDR2 FQNEAQ. CDR3 sequence: CASSSRDSDTDTQYF. The CDR3 bases are TGTGCCAGCAGCTCCCGGGACAGCGACACAGATACGCAGTATTTT.

The chain is built from TRBV28 and TRBJ1-2; D unresolved. CDR1 and CDR2 (germline): MDHEN, SYDVKM. V was trimmed by 1 base and J by 4 bases, leaving 10 bases between them. This CDR3 has 14 amino acids. Here the CDR3 reads CASSLYGEGYGYTF. Written as DNA, the CDR3 is TGTGCCAGCAGTTTATACGGGGAGGGCTATGGCTACACCTTC.

This clonotype was picked up a small number of times. The chain carries TRBV7-2 and TRBJ2-2; D is perhaps TRBD1 (6 bases). The CDR3 loop spans 16 amino acids. V shed 4 bases and J shed 4 bases, with 16 bases lying between them. The germline V gene has CDR1 SGHTA and CDR2 FQGNSA. The chain's CDR3 is CASSSLPGVATGELFF. The CDR3 DNA sequence: TGTGCCAGCAGCTCACTTCCAGGGGTGGCCACCGGGGAGCTGTTTTTT. The variable domain in full, completed from reference TRBV7-2 and TRBJ2-2, reads GAGVSQSPSNKVTEKGKDVELRCDPISGHTALYWYRQSLGQGLEFLIYFQGNSAPDKSGLPSDRFSAERTGGSVSTLTIQRTQQEDSAVYLCASSSLPGVATGELFFGEGSRLTVL.

The sample holds a few counts of this clonotype. The rearrangement links TRBV3-1 to TRBJ1-1; D uncertain. Germline values: CDR1 LGHDT, CDR2 YNNKEL (reference sequence). V lost 1 base, J lost 6 bases, and 12 bases lay in between. The CDR3 has 14 residues. CDR3 in DNA: TGTGCCAGCAGCCAAGTAGAAGGGATCCCTGAAGCTTTCTTT. It translates to CASSQVEGIPEAFF.

The chain carries TRBV14 and TRBJ2-6; D call uncertain. CDR1 and CDR2 (germline): SGHDN, FVKESK. V was pared by 1 base and J by 0 bases, with 10 bases between. The CDR3 contains 17 residues. In DNA form, the CDR3 reads TGTGCCAGCAGCCAAGGGCTTCCGCTCTCTGGGGCCAACGTCCTGACTTTC. It is translated as CASSQGLPLSGANVLTF.

The table lists this clonotype with a few counts. The rearrangement uses TRBV19 and TRBJ2-7; 7 nucleotides align to TRBD1. The CDR3 consists of 17 residues. CDR1 LNHDA and CDR2 SQIVND come from the germline V gene (reference sequence). Losses at the gene ends were 3 bases for V and 3 bases for J; bases not matched to a gene: 14. DNA for the CDR3: TGTGCCAGTAGTATCCAGGGGGTTGGGGAATCGCACTACGAGCAGTACTTC. It is translated as CASSIQGVGESHYEQYF.

The chain is built from TRBV28 and TRBJ2-7; no firm D call. V lost 5 bases and J lost 1, with 12 bases in between. The CDR3 runs to 14 residues. Germline CDR1 reads MDHEN; CDR2 reads SYDVKM. CDR3 nucleotide sequence: TGTGCCAGCAGTCCTGCTCTATCATCCTACGAGCAGTACTTC. Encoded protein: CASSPALSSYEQYF. Full variable domain (rest looked up from reference TRBV28 and TRBJ2-7): DVKVTQSSRYLVKRTGEKVFLECVQDMDHENMFWYRQDPGLGLRLIYFSYDVKMKEKGDIPEGYSVSREKKERFSLILESASTNQTSMYLCASSPALSSYEQYFGPGTRLTVT.

CDR3: CASSSPAGVTGANVLTF. CDR3 nucleotide sequence: TGTGCCAGCAGCTCCCCGGCAGGGGTCACTGGGGCCAACGTCCTGACTTTC. The chain recombines TRBV7-6 with TRBJ2-6; maybe TRBD1 (6 bases). Germline CDR1 and CDR2: SGHVS and FNYEAQ. The CDR3 runs to 17 residues. The V and J ends lost 4 bases and 2 bases respectively, with 15 bases between them.

The chain recombines TRBV7-9 with TRBJ1-1, with no clear D. The germline CDR1 and CDR2 sequences are SEHNR and FQNEAQ (reference sequence). V lost 1 base and J 1 base, leaving 13 bases between the germline ends. The CDR3 runs to 16 residues. This CDR3 reads CASSLVLIGPNTEAFF. The CDR3 nucleotides are TGTGCCAGCAGCTTAGTTTTGATCGGGCCGAACACTGAAGCTTTCTTT.

The gene calls are TRBV6-1 and TRBJ2-3; 12 bases fit TRBD2. V dropped 2 bases and J dropped 0; count of bases not matched to a gene: 12. This CDR3 is built from 20 residues. In germline, CDR1 is MNHNS, CDR2 SASEGT. Written as DNA, the CDR3 is TGTGCCAGCAGTGAAAATTTGGCTCTAGCGGGGGGGCCAAGCACAGATACGCAGTATTTT. Translation: CASSENLALAGGPSTDTQYF.

This chain links TRBV7-9 with TRBJ2-5; TRBD1 agrees at 8 bases. Germline V lookup: CDR1 SEHNR, CDR2 FQNEAQ (reference sequence). V shed 5 bases, J shed 7 bases, and the junction held 6 bases outside the gene matches. CDR3 size: 13 residues. CDR3 loop: CASSPRTGWTQYF. In DNA, the CDR3 is TGTGCCAGCAGCCCTCGGACAGGGTGGACCCAGTACTTC.

J is TRBJ2-2 and V is TRBV3-1; D unclear. CDR3 length: 16 residues. Trimming left V 1 base short and J 1 base short, with 10 bases between. Germline V gives CDR1 LGHDT, CDR2 YNNKEL (reference sequence). The CDR3 nucleotides are TGTGCCAGCAGCCAAGCGCGATCTATGAACACCGGGGAGCTGTTTTTT. Its translation: CASSQARSMNTGELFF.

In its sample, this clonotype was seen a few times. The chain recombines TRBV10-3 with TRBJ2-5; the D is unclear. The germline gives CDR1 ENHRY, CDR2 SYGVKD. V lost 6 bases to trimming and J lost 4 bases, with 12 bases between them. The CDR3 sequence is 13 residues long. Written as DNA, the CDR3 is TGTGCCATCAGGAGCCCGGGTCTAGAGACCCAGTACTTC. Encoded protein: CAIRSPGLETQYF.

V and J are TRBV3-1 and TRBJ1-6; D gene unclear. The CDR3 covers 13 residues. V was clipped by 1 base and J by 9 bases, with 7 bases between them. The V gene's germline CDR1 is LGHDT and CDR2 YNNKEL (reference sequence). The CDR3 DNA reads TGTGCCAGCAGCCAAGTTGGGCGTTCACCCCTCCACTTT. Translating it yields CASSQVGRSPLHF.

The chain joins TRBV6-1 to TRBJ2-7; 7 nucleotides agree with TRBD1. CDR1 is MNHNS, CDR2 SASEGT, per germline. The V gene end was trimmed by 5 bases and the J gene end by 3 bases; junction bases not matched to a gene: 4. The CDR3 covers 13 residues. CDR3 residues: CASSRDRNYEQYF. CDR3 DNA sequence: TGTGCCAGCAGTAGGGACAGAAACTACGAGCAGTACTTC.

This clonotype was seen a few times. This chain uses TRBV9 with TRBJ2-1; D may match TRBD1 or TRBD2 (5 bases each). Looked up from germline, CDR1 is SGDLS and CDR2 is YYNGEE. Trimming removed 4 bases from V and 3 bases from J, with 8 bases in between. The CDR3 extends over 13 amino acids. This chain's CDR3 is CASSRDLYNEQFF. CDR3 sequence (DNA): TGTGCCAGCAGCCGGGACCTCTACAATGAGCAGTTCTTC.

The rearrangement joins TRBV7-9 to TRBJ1-2; TRBD1 agrees at 9 bases. Trimming cost V 1 base and J 8 bases; bases outside gene matches: 11. In germline, CDR1 is SEHNR, CDR2 FQNEAQ (reference sequence). The CDR3 has 16 amino acids. CDR3 in DNA: TGTGCCAGCAGCTTAGGGACAGGGGTTCTGAGTGGCGGCTACACCTTC. Its protein is CASSLGTGVLSGGYTF.

The rearrangement links TRBV6-5 to TRBJ2-1; 10 bases line up with TRBD2. The CDR3 has 15 residues. Germline V gene data show CDR1 as MNHEY and CDR2 as SVGAGI. The J segment lost 10 bases and the V segment lost 5 bases, leaving 11 bases of the junction unmatched. The CDR3: CASSEKSGGAGEQFF. For the CDR3, the DNA is TGTGCCAGCAGTGAAAAAAGCGGGGGGGCCGGGGAGCAGTTCTTC.

The chain links TRBV7-6 to TRBJ1-6; 7 nucleotides agree with TRBD1. The CDR3 length is 16 residues. V dropped 6 bases and J dropped 7; count of bases not matched to a gene: 12. The germline V gene encodes CDR1 SGHVS and CDR2 FNYEAQ. CDR3 in DNA: TGTGCCAGCAGTAACCGGGGCAGGGGGACAAATTCACCCCTCCACTTT. Amino acid sequence: CASSNRGRGTNSPLHF.